This paragraph covers one T cell receptor (beta chain) sequence. As yet, its antigen is unknown. The data belong to a study of T cell repertoires in cytomegalovirus infection. Across the whole study: Evidence of both CMV infection and a matching HLA type came from public TCR beta signatures. Overall study results and limits: HLA-C-restricted CMV-specific TCR beta clonotypes prevailed in the ex vivo response. Individuals carrying CMV plus the relevant HLA were identified by cumulative frequency of public TCR beta families.

Germline CDR1 reads SGHVS; CDR2 reads FNYEAQ. Unmatched junction bases numbered 5, after V lost 0 bases and J lost 4 bases. CDR3 length: 15 amino acids. TCRdb analysed the reads with MiXCR anew, one entry per CDR3 protein. Of about 600,000 distinct CDR3 sequences listed, more than 20% are singletons. The origin of this receptor is a human donor in good health (CMV status not recorded). Some clones in this sample may be carry-over from other donors' samples. The gene calls are TRBV7-6 and TRBJ2-7, with TRBD1 matching 8 bases. The sequenced material came from CD8+ T cells from PBMCs. Here the CDR3 reads CASSLAAGGVYEQYF. The CDR3 DNA is TGTGCCAGCAGCTTAGCGGCAGGGGGCGTTTACGAGCAGTACTTC. Based on the CDR3 plus reference TRBV7-6 and TRBJ2-7, the full variable domain is GAGVSQSPRYKVTKRGQDVALRCDPISGHVSLYWYRQALGQGPEFLTYFNYEAQQDKSGLPNDRFSAERPEGSISTLTIQRTEQRDSAMYRCASSLAAGGVYEQYFGPGTRLTVT.